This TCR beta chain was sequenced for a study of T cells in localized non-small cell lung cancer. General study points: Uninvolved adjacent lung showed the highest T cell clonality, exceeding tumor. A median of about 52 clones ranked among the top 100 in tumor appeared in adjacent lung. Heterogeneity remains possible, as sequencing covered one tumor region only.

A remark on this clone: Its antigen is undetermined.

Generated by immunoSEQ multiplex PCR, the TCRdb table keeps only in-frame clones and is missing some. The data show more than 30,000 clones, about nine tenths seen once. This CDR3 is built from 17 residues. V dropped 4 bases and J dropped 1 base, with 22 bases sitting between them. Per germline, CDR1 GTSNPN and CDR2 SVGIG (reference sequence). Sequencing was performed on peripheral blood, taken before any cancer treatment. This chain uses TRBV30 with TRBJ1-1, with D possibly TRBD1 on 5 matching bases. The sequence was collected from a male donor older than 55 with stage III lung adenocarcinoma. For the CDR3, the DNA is TGTGCCTGGATTCCAGGGTCCTACCTGCTGGCGAACACTGAAGCTTTCTTT. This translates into CAWIPGSYLLANTEAFF.